These 27 T cell receptor beta chains were all obtained from the same sample, sequenced in a study of PD-1 and CTLA-4 blockade in melanoma listed by TCRdb under 2021. Library method: the immunoSEQ multiplex PCR assay. Not all clones reach the TCRdb copy of this immuneACCESS table, which keeps in-frame sequences only. Checked studies attribute under half of the gap to unresolved V genes and leave the rest unexplained. Here the sample has about 30,000 clones; around 89% occur a single time. The top ten clones comprise around 6.7% of the sample. The starting material was CD8+ T cells from peripheral blood, obtained from a patient given anti-PD-1 treatment. All receptors come from a human donor with melanoma.

The V call is TRBV28, the J call TRBJ2-7, with 11 nucleotides matching TRBD1. J gave up 3 bases and V 6 bases, and 4 bases lay outside the gene matches. The CDR3 covers 14 residues. CDR1 and CDR2 (germline): MDHEN, SYDVKM. CDR3 in amino acids: CASSPGQGGYEQYF. In DNA, the CDR3 is TGTGCCAGCAGCCCGGGACAGGGGGGCTACGAGCAGTACTTC.

The V gene is TRBV6-5, the J gene TRBJ1-1, with D possibly matching TRBD1 (5 bases). The CDR3 runs to 14 residues. Deletions cut 1 base from V and 7 bases from J, with 13 bases between. The germline CDR1 and CDR2 sequences are MNHEY and SVGAGI. CDR3 sequence (DNA): TGTGCCAGCAGTTACTTGGGGGGTGGGGATGAAGCTTTCTTT. This sequence encodes CASSYLGGGDEAFF.

The chain uses TRBV5-8 and TRBJ1-1, with D unclear. Germline V gene sequence: CDR1 SGHTS, CDR2 YDEGEE. This CDR3 is 12 amino acids long. V shed 1 base and J shed 6 bases, with 7 bases lying between them. The CDR3 loop is CASSLSVPEAFF. Here the CDR3 DNA reads TGTGCCAGCAGCTTGTCGGTGCCTGAAGCTTTCTTT.

This chain connects TRBV4-3 to TRBJ1-1, with D unclear. V was shortened by 0 bases and J by 4 bases, with 9 bases between the two germline ends. There are 14 residues in the CDR3. CDR1 is LGHNA and CDR2 is YSLEER in the germline V gene. The CDR3 coding sequence is TGCGCCAGCAGCCAAGATAGAGGGAGCACTGAAGCTTTCTTT. Translating gives CASSQDRGSTEAFF.

This chain joins TRBV29-1 and TRBJ2-1; 13 bases are shared with TRBD2. The CDR3 extends over 15 amino acids. J lost 1 base, V lost 6 bases, and 3 bases had no gene match. CDR1 SQVTM and CDR2 ANQGSEA come from the germline V gene. Written as DNA, the CDR3 is TGCAGCGTCGGGGGACTAGCGGGGTCCTACAATGAGCAGTTCTTC. Protein sequence: CSVGGLAGSYNEQFF.

V and J are TRBV2 and TRBJ2-7; TRBD1 or TRBD2 may be the D gene (6 bases each). V shed 6 bases and J shed 1 base, with 10 bases lying between them. This CDR3 contains 13 residues. Germline lookup yields CDR1 SNHLY and CDR2 FYNNEI. The CDR3 here is CASRGGGSYEQYF. The DNA of the CDR3 is TGTGCCAGCAGAGGAGGGGGTTCCTACGAGCAGTACTTC.

The rearrangement links TRBV10-3 to TRBJ2-7, with unresolved D. CDR1 and CDR2 (germline): ENHRY, SYGVKD. This CDR3 comprises 14 residues. Trimming stripped 0 bases from V and 0 bases from J, with 6 bases between. The CDR3 reads CAISESEFSYEQYF. For the CDR3, the DNA is TGTGCCATCAGTGAGTCGGAGTTCTCCTACGAGCAGTACTTC.

The chain recombines TRBV12-3 or TRBV12-4 with TRBJ2-7; D gene unclear. The CDR3 is made up of 12 amino acids. V lost 2 bases and J lost 3, with 5 bases in between. This CDR3 reads CASSLRVYEQYF. CDR3 nucleotides: TGTGCCAGCAGTTTAAGGGTCTACGAGCAGTACTTC.

The rearrangement links TRBV11-2 to TRBJ1-2; TRBD1 matches at 9 bases. Germline assignment: CDR1 SGHAT and CDR2 FQNNGV. This CDR3 has 13 amino acids. Unmatched junction bases numbered 5, after V lost 5 bases and J lost 7 bases. CDR3 DNA sequence: TGTGCCAGCAGCGCACAGGGGGCGGGTGGCTACACCTTC. Its protein product is CASSAQGAGGYTF.

The chain combines TRBV29-1 with TRBJ1-2; the match to TRBD1 covers 7 bases. Per the germline V gene, CDR1 is SQVTM and CDR2 is ANQGSEA. Germline trimming cut 6 bases from V and 4 bases from J; bases unmatched to any gene: 11. This CDR3 has 14 amino acids. CDR3 amino acids: CSVITPTGAYGYTF. The DNA of the CDR3 is TGCAGCGTCATCACACCTACAGGGGCCTATGGCTACACCTTC.

The J gene is TRBJ2-2, the V gene TRBV19; no reliable D call. Trimming stripped 5 bases from V and 3 bases from J, with 7 bases between. The CDR3 length is 13 residues. Germline V gene data show CDR1 as LNHDA and CDR2 as SQIVND (reference sequence). The CDR3 loop is CASSLSDTGELFF. CDR3 nucleotide sequence: TGTGCCAGTAGTCTGTCAGACACCGGGGAGCTGTTTTTT.

This chain joins TRBV19 and TRBJ2-1; 8 bases are shared with TRBD1. Germline V gene sequence: CDR1 LNHDA, CDR2 SQIVND (reference sequence). The V segment lost 1 base and the J segment 4 bases; nucleotides outside the gene matches: 12. The CDR3 loop spans 18 amino acids. CDR3 in DNA: TGTGCCAGTAGTATAGTTGCGGGGAGACAGGGGTCGTACAATGAGCAGTTCTTC. As protein: CASSIVAGRQGSYNEQFF.

The CDR3: CASSISSGAYEQYF. In DNA, the CDR3 is TGTGCCAGTAGTATATCCTCGGGAGCCTACGAGCAGTACTTC. The chain employs TRBV19 and TRBJ2-7; maybe TRBD2 (6 bases). Deletions cut 2 bases from V and 2 bases from J, with 10 bases between. The CDR3 has 14 amino acids. Germline V lookup: CDR1 LNHDA, CDR2 SQIVND (reference sequence).

A few counts support this clone. This chain joins TRBV2 and TRBJ1-1; the D is unclear. V was shortened by 7 bases and J by 2 bases, with 8 bases between the two germline ends. The CDR3 loop spans 12 amino acids. Germline V gives CDR1 SNHLY, CDR2 FYNNEI. CDR3 in amino acids: CASNPANTEAFF. The CDR3 nucleotides are TGTGCCAGCAACCCGGCCAACACTGAAGCTTTCTTT.

Only one count was recorded for this clone. The chain has TRBV4-2 and TRBJ2-5; D may be TRBD1 or TRBD2 (6 bases each). CDR3 length: 17 amino acids. Trimming took off 2 bases at V and 0 bases at J, with 16 bases between the two ends. Germline values: CDR1 LGHNA, CDR2 YNFKEQ. The chain's CDR3 is CASSQMGRDTYQETQYF. The CDR3 coding sequence is TGTGCCAGCAGCCAAATGGGGCGGGACACTTACCAAGAGACCCAGTACTTC.

The chain is built from TRBV5-1 and TRBJ2-3; weak D call: TRBD2 (6 bases). The length of the CDR3 is 14 residues. Germline loops: CDR1 SGHRS, CDR2 YFSETQ. Trimming removed 1 base at V and 4 bases at J, with 10 bases between. The CDR3 loop reads CASSLYGGADTQYF. The CDR3 DNA is TGCGCCAGCAGCTTGTACGGGGGTGCAGATACGCAGTATTTT.

This clone was seen only a few times. The chain uses TRBV10-1 and TRBJ1-1; D not certain. CDR3 size: 14 residues. The V gene lost 5 bases and the J gene lost 1 base, with 11 bases spanning the gap. CDR1 and CDR2 from the germline V gene are WNHNN and SYGVQD (reference sequence). CDR3 residues: CASSRRGTNTEAFF. In nucleotides, the CDR3 is TGCGCCAGCAGTAGAAGAGGAACGAACACTGAAGCTTTCTTT.

The table lists this clone with a few counts. The V and J genes are TRBV24-1 and TRBJ1-1, with 7 nucleotides matching TRBD1. CDR3 size: 15 residues. V trimming: 5 bases; J trimming: 5 bases; junction bases outside the gene matches: 10. CDR1 KGHDR and CDR2 SFDVKD come from the germline V gene. The DNA for the CDR3 is TGTGCCACCAGTGGGACAGGTCTCCAGGGGACTGAAGCTTTCTTT. As protein: CATSGTGLQGTEAFF.

The chain carries TRBV4-1 and TRBJ1-4; 9 bases align to TRBD1. Germline V CDR1 and CDR2: MGHRA, YSYEKL. The CDR3 has 16 residues. V was pared by 0 bases and J by 4 bases, with 3 bases of the junction left unmatched. For the CDR3, the DNA is TGCGCCAGCAGCCAAGAGAGGGACAGGGTTAATGAAAAACTGTTTTTT. Its protein product is CASSQERDRVNEKLFF.

DNA for the CDR3: TGCAGCGTCGCAGAGGGCTCCTCTGGAAACACCATATATTTT. It is translated as CSVAEGSSGNTIYF. This chain joins TRBV29-1 and TRBJ1-3, with unresolved D. Germline V gene data show CDR1 as SQVTM and CDR2 as ANQGSEA. V lost 6 bases, J lost 0 bases, and 12 bases lay in between. The CDR3 consists of 14 residues.

The CDR3 nucleotides read TGTGCCACCAGCAGAGATCTAGCGGGGGGGTTAAATGAGCAGTTCTTC. It is translated as CATSRDLAGGLNEQFF. V gene TRBV15 combines with J gene TRBJ2-1; 12 bases fit TRBD2. The germline V gene has CDR1 LNHNV and CDR2 YYDKDF (reference sequence). The trim removed 0 bases at V and 7 bases at J, leaving 4 bases unmatched. This CDR3 contains 16 residues.

This clone was observed a few times. The rearrangement links TRBV6-5 to TRBJ2-7; tentative D call: TRBD2 (6 bases). The CDR3 is made up of 15 amino acids. Germline CDR1 reads MNHEY; CDR2 reads SVGAGI. The V end lost 2 bases, the J end lost 2 bases, and 13 bases lay between the germline ends. CDR3 loop: CASSYRTEGTYEQYF. The CDR3 DNA reads as TGTGCCAGCAGTTACCGAACGGAGGGCACCTACGAGCAGTACTTC.

The rearrangement links TRBV14 to TRBJ2-7; D not resolved. Looked up from germline, CDR1 is SGHDN and CDR2 is FVKESK. V lost 5 bases, J lost 0 bases, and 8 bases lay in between. The CDR3 is made up of 13 amino acids. The CDR3 DNA follows: TGTGCCAGCAGCATAACGGGCTCCTACGAGCAGTACTTC. This encodes CASSITGSYEQYF.

The chain recombines TRBV27 with TRBJ1-4; 9 bases are shared with TRBD1. The CDR3 sequence is 15 residues long. V lost 4 bases to trimming and J lost 4 bases; unmatched junction nucleotides: 4. Germline-derived CDR1 and CDR2 are MNHEY and SMNVEV (reference sequence). In DNA form, the CDR3 reads TGTGCCAGCAGTTCACAGGGGGCCAATAATGAAAAACTGTTTTTT. Its translation: CASSSQGANNEKLFF.

The V gene is TRBV10-3, the J gene TRBJ1-1, with D unresolved. There are 14 residues in the CDR3. Per the germline V gene, CDR1 is ENHRY and CDR2 is SYGVKD. Trimming pared 0 bases from V and 1 base from J, leaving 6 bases between. The CDR3 here is CAISESGQNTEAFF. Written as DNA, the CDR3 is TGTGCCATCAGTGAGTCAGGTCAGAACACTGAAGCTTTCTTT.

This rearrangement joins TRBV5-4 to TRBJ1-2; TRBD1 is a possible D gene (6 bases). The V end was cut by 2 bases, the J end by 7 bases, with 12 bases between. CDR1 and CDR2 from the germline V gene are SGHNT and YYREEE (reference sequence). The CDR3 covers 13 residues. CDR3 in amino acids: CASSFWGAGGYTF. CDR3 DNA sequence: TGTGCCAGCAGCTTTTGGGGGGCTGGTGGCTACACCTTC.

The chain has TRBV4-3 and TRBJ1-1, with a possible D match to TRBD1 (6 bases). V lost 1 base and J lost 5, with 14 bases in between. The CDR3 is 15 residues long. Germline CDR1 reads LGHNA; CDR2 reads YSLEER. CDR3 protein: CASSQVGGGMTEAFF. The CDR3 coding sequence is TGCGCCAGCAGCCAAGTGGGAGGGGGTATGACTGAAGCTTTCTTT.